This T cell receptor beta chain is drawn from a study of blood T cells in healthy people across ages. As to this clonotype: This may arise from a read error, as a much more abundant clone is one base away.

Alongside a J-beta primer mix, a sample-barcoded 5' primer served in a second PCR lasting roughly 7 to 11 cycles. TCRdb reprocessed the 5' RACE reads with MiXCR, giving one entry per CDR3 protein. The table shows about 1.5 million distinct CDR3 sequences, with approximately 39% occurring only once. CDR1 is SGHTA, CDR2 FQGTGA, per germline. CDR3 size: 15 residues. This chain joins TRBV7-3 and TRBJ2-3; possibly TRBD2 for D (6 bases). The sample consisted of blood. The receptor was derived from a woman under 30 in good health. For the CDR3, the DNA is TGTGCCAGCAGCTTAGGGGGACTGAGCACAGGTACGCAGTATTTT. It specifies CASSLGGLSTGTQYF.